The source of this T cell receptor (beta chain) is a study of blood T cell repertoires in COVID-19. Across the study: The study drew acute and convalescent COVID-19 samples from the United States, Italy and Spain. T cells, B-cell-depleted T cells, or PBMCs supplied cDNA or gDNA.

This CDR3 is 16 amino acids long. Germline CDR1 is MNHEY and CDR2 is SVGAGI. V shed 3 bases and J shed 3 bases, with 17 bases lying between them. Assay used: immunoSEQ multiplex PCR; TCRdb lists only in-frame clones, some missing. In the table there are roughly 290,000 clones, about 91% of which are singletons. The rearrangement joins TRBV6-5 to TRBJ1-1, with unresolved D. This receptor was obtained from a woman in her fifties or sixties with acute or convalescent COVID-19. The source material was peripheral blood. The DNA for the CDR3 is TGTGCCAGCAGTTATGACTCAGAGAGGAGTTACACTGAAGCTTTCTTT. Protein product: CASSYDSERSYTEAFF.